Listed here are 10 T cell receptor beta chains from one sample, sequenced in a study of blood T cell repertoires in COVID-19. TCRdb's copy holds only in-frame clones and misses some; the assay was immunoSEQ multiplex PCR. In the table there are around 290,000 clones, 87% of which are singletons. Sequencing was performed on peripheral blood. Receptors were obtained from a woman aged 45-59 years who had recovered from COVID-19.

The V call is TRBV5-1, the J call TRBJ2-7; TRBD2 matches 8 bases. CDR3 length equals 16 residues. V gave up 1 base and J gave up 0 bases; unmatched junction bases: 6. CDR1 and CDR2 (germline): SGHRS, YFSETQ. The CDR3 region has the DNA TGCGCCAGCAGCTTGTACGGGAGGGGTAGCTCCTACGAGCAGTACTTC. This encodes CASSLYGRGSSYEQYF.

Points on this clone: At one of its ends the junction is not consistent with the germline gene, which may arise from a read error. This rearrangement joins TRBV7-2 to TRBJ1-4; D might be TRBD1 (6 bases). The germline gives CDR1 SGHTA, CDR2 FQGNSA. This CDR3 has 15 residues. CDR3 region: CASSLAGTSAEKLFF. In DNA, the CDR3 is TGTGCCAGCAGCCTAGCCGGGACATCGGCCGAAAAACTGTTTTTT.

This chain uses TRBV5-5 with TRBJ2-7; 8 nucleotides agree with TRBD1. J gave up 3 bases and V 4 bases, and 9 bases lay outside the gene matches. The CDR3 runs 15 residues. Germline values: CDR1 SGHKS, CDR2 YYEKEE (reference sequence). The CDR3 sequence is CASSLTGQGDYEQYF. CDR3 coding DNA: TGTGCCAGCAGCCTTACTGGACAGGGTGACTACGAGCAGTACTTC.

This clone appeared a single time. The chain links TRBV19 to TRBJ2-5; weak D call: TRBD2 (6 bases). Germline V gene lookup returns CDR1 LNHDA and CDR2 SQIVND (reference sequence). This CDR3 has 14 residues. Trimming took 3 bases from V and 2 from J, leaving 10 bases between them. The CDR3 sequence: CASSIRRDQETQYF. The CDR3 DNA is TGTGCCAGTAGTATTAGGAGGGATCAAGAGACCCAGTACTTC.

This chain joins TRBV28 and TRBJ2-5; D perhaps matches TRBD1 (6 bases). Trimming pared 4 bases from V and 1 base from J, leaving 13 bases between. The CDR3 extends over 15 amino acids. Germline assignment: CDR1 MDHEN and CDR2 SYDVKM. This CDR3 reads CASSSRATGQETQYF. The CDR3 DNA sequence: TGTGCCAGCAGTTCCCGCGCGACAGGCCAAGAGACCCAGTACTTC.

V and J are TRBV18 and TRBJ2-1; 11 bases line up with TRBD2. The V gene end was trimmed by 2 bases and the J gene end by 9 bases; junction bases not matched to a gene: 6. Looked up from germline, CDR1 is KGHSH and CDR2 is LQKENI. The CDR3 is 15 residues long. The chain's CDR3 is CASSPETSGMGEQFF. The DNA of the CDR3 is TGTGCCAGCTCACCAGAGACTAGCGGGATGGGTGAGCAGTTCTTC.

V is TRBV9 and J is TRBJ2-3; D not certain. This CDR3 is built from 16 residues. The V gene lost 1 base and the J gene lost 0 bases, with 12 bases spanning the gap. Germline CDR1 SGDLS, CDR2 YYNGEE. DNA for the CDR3: TGTGCCAGCAGCGTACGGTCTTTGAGTAGCACAGATACGCAGTATTTT. This translates into CASSVRSLSSTDTQYF.

The chain couples TRBV30 to TRBJ1-1; possible D gene TRBD1, 6 bases. Germline V gene lookup returns CDR1 GTSNPN and CDR2 SVGIG (reference sequence). Trimming removed 2 bases at V and 6 bases at J, with 16 bases between. The CDR3 contains 14 residues. The CDR3 loop reads CAWSKGGASAEAFF. DNA of the CDR3: TGTGCCTGGAGTAAAGGGGGGGCCAGCGCTGAAGCTTTCTTT.

This chain connects TRBV11-2 to TRBJ1-4; 8 nucleotides line up with TRBD1. Germline CDR1 reads SGHAT; CDR2 reads FQNNGV. With 5 bases clipped from V and 0 bases from J, the junction kept 8 bases outside the gene matches. This CDR3 contains 17 residues. CDR3 loop: CASSLRQGPSTNEKLFF. DNA for the CDR3: TGTGCCAGCAGCCTCCGACAGGGGCCCTCAACTAATGAAAAACTGTTTTTT.

The chain is built from TRBV30 and TRBJ1-4, with D possibly being TRBD1 (5 bases). The CDR3 length is 13 residues. With 0 bases removed from V and 15 bases from J, the gap between germline ends came to 17 bases. Germline CDR1 and CDR2: GTSNPN and SVGIG (reference sequence). CDR3 region: CAWSVWGVDTLFF. Here the CDR3 DNA reads TGTGCCTGGAGTGTTTGGGGGGTAGATACCTTGTTTTTT.